A single sample gave rise to the 28 T cell receptor beta chains below, sequenced in a study of blood T cell repertoires in COVID-19. This table comes from immunoSEQ multiplex PCR, and its TCRdb copy is limited to in-frame clones, with some not included. The table includes 50,000 to 75,000 clones, 65% to 80% detected once. Sequencing input: peripheral blood. These receptors were obtained from a man aged 60-69 years with acute or convalescent COVID-19.

The J gene is TRBJ2-1, the V gene TRBV2; 7 nucleotides match TRBD2. The germline V gene encodes CDR1 SNHLY and CDR2 FYNNEI. CDR3 length: 14 residues. With V trimmed by 6 bases and J by 0 bases, 2 bases remained unmatched. Here the CDR3 DNA reads TGTGCCAGCAGGGGCGGGGGCTCCTACAATGAGCAGTTCTTC. It yields the protein CASRGGGSYNEQFF.

The chain has TRBV27 and TRBJ1-2; 10 positions match TRBD1. The V and J ends lost 6 bases and 6 bases, in that order; junction bases with no gene match: 7. Germline assignment: CDR1 MNHEY and CDR2 SMNVEV (reference sequence). The CDR3 consists of 14 residues. CDR3 in amino acids: CASSLGTGVDGYTF. CDR3 sequence (DNA): TGTGCCAGCAGCCTAGGGACAGGGGTGGATGGCTACACCTTC.

This sequence joins TRBV6-5 and TRBJ2-5; D is unclear. Germline CDR1 reads MNHEY; CDR2 reads SVGAGI. Trimming pared 0 bases from V and 4 bases from J, leaving 6 bases between. The CDR3 extends over 13 amino acids. CDR3 in amino acids: CASSYSSGETQYF. The CDR3 DNA reads TGTGCCAGCAGTTACTCTTCCGGAGAGACCCAGTACTTC.

This clone was counted between two and nine times. This chain uses TRBV9 with TRBJ1-1; TRBD1 might be the D (6 bases). The CDR3 is made up of 15 amino acids. The germline CDR1 and CDR2 sequences are SGDLS and YYNGEE. V was cut by 4 bases and J by 1 base, with 14 bases left in between. CDR3 DNA sequence: TGTGCCAGCAGCCGTCAGGGAGGGGGGAACACTGAAGCTTTCTTT. As protein: CASSRQGGGNTEAFF. Based on the CDR3 plus reference TRBV9 and TRBJ1-1, the full variable domain is DSGVTQTPKHLITATGQRVTLRCSPRSGDLSVYWYQQSLDQGLQFLIQYYNGEERAKGNILERFSAQQFPDLHSELNLSSLELGDSALYFCASSRQGGGNTEAFFGQGTRLTVV.

The rearrangement uses TRBV7-8 and TRBJ2-3, with no clear D. The CDR3 consists of 15 residues. Per germline, CDR1 SGHVS and CDR2 FQNEAQ. Trimming took off 5 bases at V and 2 bases at J, with 14 bases between the two ends. CDR3 nucleotide sequence: TGTGCCAGCAGCATCCTACTGATAATCACAGATACGCAGTATTTT. Its translation is CASSILLIITDTQYF.

The chain combines TRBV4-2 with TRBJ2-1; the D gene is possibly TRBD2 (6 bases). V lost 0 bases to trimming and J lost 6 bases, with 15 bases between them. CDR1 and CDR2 from the germline V gene are LGHNA and YNFKEQ. CDR3 length: 16 residues. The chain's CDR3 is CASSQDLLAPLNEQFF. The CDR3 DNA follows: TGTGCCAGCAGCCAAGATCTTCTAGCGCCCCTCAATGAGCAGTTCTTC.

This clone was counted between two and nine times. The chain couples TRBV27 to TRBJ2-7, with 11 bases aligning to TRBD2. J lost 2 bases, V lost 6 bases, and 3 bases had no gene match. CDR1 is MNHEY, CDR2 SMNVEV, per germline (reference sequence). The CDR3 spans 14 residues. CDR3 in DNA: TGTGCCAGCAGAAATAGCGGGAGGGCCTACGAGCAGTACTTC. Amino acids: CASRNSGRAYEQYF.

The J gene is TRBJ2-5, the V gene TRBV7-8; 11 bases are a match to TRBD2. Unmatched junction bases numbered 11, after V lost 5 bases and J lost 0 bases. This CDR3 contains 18 residues. Germline CDR1 SGHVS, CDR2 FQNEAQ. CDR3 in DNA: TGTGCCAGCAGCCCCAAAGGGACTAGCGGCTCGTACCAAGAGACCCAGTACTTC. This encodes CASSPKGTSGSYQETQYF.

V usage is TRBV28 and J usage is TRBJ2-6; D might be TRBD1 (6 bases). The V gene lost 8 bases and the J gene lost 0 bases, with 32 bases spanning the gap. CDR3 size: 22 residues. Germline loops: CDR1 MDHEN, CDR2 SYDVKM. CDR3 residues: CASEYYPPGQNSRGSGANVLTF. The CDR3 DNA sequence: TGTGCCAGCGAGTATTACCCCCCGGGACAAAATTCCCGTGGCTCTGGGGCCAACGTCCTGACTTTC.

This clone was seen a single time. The V call is TRBV9, the J call TRBJ2-1; 8 bases agree with TRBD2. The CDR3 has 15 amino acids. Germline V lookup: CDR1 SGDLS, CDR2 YYNGEE. J was trimmed by 8 bases and V by 3 bases; bases with no gene match: 10. The CDR3 spells CASSEIAGPGHEQFF. For the CDR3, the DNA is TGTGCCAGCAGCGAGATAGCGGGGCCGGGGCATGAGCAGTTCTTC.

The chain employs TRBV3-1 (or the pseudogene TRBV3-2) and TRBJ2-7; 7 positions agree with TRBD2. Germline CDR1 reads LGHDT; CDR2 reads YNNKEL (reference sequence). V shed 1 base, J shed 5 bases, and the junction held 8 bases outside the gene matches. This CDR3 region has 15 residues. CDR3 DNA: TGTGCCAGCAGCCAAGTACCGCGGGAGAACCACGAGCAGTACTTC. This encodes CASSQVPRENHEQYF.

V gene TRBV2 combines with J gene TRBJ2-7; tentative D call: TRBD1 (6 bases). This CDR3 spans 14 amino acids. The V end lost 1 base, the J end lost 6 bases, and 13 bases lay between the germline ends. Germline assignment: CDR1 SNHLY and CDR2 FYNNEI. In nucleotides, the CDR3 is TGTGCCAGCAGTGAAGAGTTGACAGGTAGCGAGCAGTACTTC. This gives the protein CASSEELTGSEQYF.

The chain joins TRBV7-2 to TRBJ1-5; no clear D. Germline V gene lookup returns CDR1 SGHTA and CDR2 FQGNSA. Trimming cost V 2 bases and J 2 bases, with 10 bases left between them. The CDR3 has 15 residues. CDR3: CASSLTVTGNQPQHF. CDR3 nucleotides: TGTGCCAGCAGCTTAACGGTAACCGGCAATCAGCCCCAGCATTTT.

The gene calls are TRBV5-1 and TRBJ2-3; D unclear. The CDR3 spans 14 residues. Between the trimmed V and J ends, which lost 4 bases and 4 bases, there was a span of 13 bases. Germline assignment: CDR1 SGHRS and CDR2 YFSETQ. Here the CDR3 reads CASSLDPAADTQYF. The CDR3 DNA sequence: TGCGCCAGCAGCCTAGACCCGGCCGCAGATACGCAGTATTTT. Filled out from reference TRBV5-1 and TRBJ2-3, the complete variable domain reads KAGVTQTPRYLIKTRGQQVTLSCSPISGHRSVSWYQQTPGQGLQFLFEYFSETQRNKGNFPGRFSGRQFSNSRSEMNVSTLELGDSALYLCASSLDPAADTQYFGPGTRLTVL.

This clone was seen once. The chain employs TRBV10-3 and TRBJ1-2; no clear D gene. V was cut by 5 bases and J by 2 bases, with 12 bases left in between. This CDR3 spans 14 amino acids. Germline V gene lookup returns CDR1 ENHRY and CDR2 SYGVKD. DNA for the CDR3: TGTGCCATCAGTCCGGTTGAGGCCAACTATGGCTACACCTTC. As protein: CAISPVEANYGYTF.

The CDR3 DNA follows: TGCGCCAGCAGCTTACCCGGAATAGCGGGAGGAGAGACCCAGTACTTC. Protein product: CASSLPGIAGGETQYF. The chain employs TRBV5-1 and TRBJ2-5; 10 bases are a match to TRBD2. After removal of 2 bases from V and 4 bases from J, the junction contained 8 bases not matched to a gene. CDR1 is SGHRS, CDR2 YFSETQ, per germline. The CDR3 has 16 residues.

The V gene is TRBV28, the J gene TRBJ2-1; D gene uncertain. From germline, CDR1 is MDHEN and CDR2 SYDVKM. Between the trimmed V and J ends, which lost 7 bases and 0 bases, there was a span of 25 bases. This CDR3 is built from 19 residues. DNA of the CDR3: TGTGCCAGCACCTACAGCACCCTCAATCACCCCAGCTCCTACAATGAGCAGTTCTTC. Residues: CASTYSTLNHPSSYNEQFF. The full variable domain, completed using reference TRBV28 and TRBJ2-1, is DVKVTQSSRYLVKRTGEKVFLECVQDMDHENMFWYRQDPGLGLRLIYFSYDVKMKEKGDIPEGYSVSREKKERFSLILESASTNQTSMYLCASTYSTLNHPSSYNEQFFGPGTRLTVL.

The rearrangement links TRBV11-2 to TRBJ1-1; 9 bases align to TRBD1. The CDR3 has 12 residues. Losses at the gene ends were 5 bases for V and 8 bases for J; bases not matched to a gene: 3. Germline V gives CDR1 SGHAT, CDR2 FQNNGV. The CDR3 DNA follows: TGTGCCAGCAGCGGGACAGGGCTCGAAGCTTTCTTT. Translated, it gives CASSGTGLEAFF.

The gene calls are TRBV18 and TRBJ1-4, with D possibly matching TRBD1 (5 bases). The CDR3 extends over 15 amino acids. With 2 bases removed from V and 4 bases from J, the gap between germline ends came to 11 bases. Per the germline V gene, CDR1 is KGHSH and CDR2 is LQKENI. The CDR3 DNA sequence: TGTGCCAGCTCACCATCAGGGACTGTTAATGAAAAACTGTTTTTT. As protein: CASSPSGTVNEKLFF. Full variable domain (remainder filled in from reference TRBV18 and TRBJ1-4): NAGVMQNPRHLVRRRGQEARLRCSPMKGHSHVYWYRQLPEEGLKFMVYLQKENIIDESGMPKERFSAEFPKEGPSILRIQQVVRGDSAAYFCASSPSGTVNEKLFFGSGTQLSVL.

The J gene is TRBJ2-5, the V gene TRBV19, with D possibly TRBD1 on 7 matching bases. Germline V lookup: CDR1 LNHDA, CDR2 SQIVND (reference sequence). The CDR3 loop spans 15 amino acids. V was clipped by 7 bases and J by 4 bases, with 19 bases between them. The CDR3 nucleotides are TGTGCCAGTAAACGGGCGGGATCAGGGGGAGAGACCCAGTACTTC. Protein product: CASKRAGSGGETQYF.

This clone occurred a few times. CDR3: CASSPAGTGFYEQYF. CDR3 nucleotide sequence: TGTGCCAGCAGTCCTGCCGGGACAGGGTTTTACGAGCAGTACTTC. The chain couples TRBV7-9 to TRBJ2-7, with 9 nucleotides matching TRBD1. The germline gives CDR1 SEHNR, CDR2 FQNEAQ (reference sequence). The CDR3 totals 15 residues. V was pared by 6 bases and J by 4 bases, with 10 bases of the junction left unmatched.

This clone was seen a handful of times. The chain recombines TRBV9 with TRBJ2-1; 9 bases are shared with TRBD2. Per the germline V gene, CDR1 is SGDLS and CDR2 is YYNGEE. This CDR3 has 14 amino acids. J lost 8 bases, V lost 1 base, and 4 bases had no gene match. The CDR3 spells CASSVQAGGYEQFF. In nucleotides, the CDR3 is TGTGCCAGCAGCGTACAAGCGGGAGGCTATGAGCAGTTCTTC.

V usage is TRBV19 and J usage is TRBJ1-5, with unresolved D. This CDR3 is 17 amino acids long. Germline V gene lookup returns CDR1 LNHDA and CDR2 SQIVND (reference sequence). The V gene lost 3 bases and the J gene lost 0 bases, with 15 bases spanning the gap. The CDR3 region has the DNA TGTGCCAGTAGTATTCGACGTAGCGATACTAGCAATCAGCCCCAGCATTTT. Translated, it gives CASSIRRSDTSNQPQHF.

This clone was seen only a few times. The chain is built from TRBV3-1 (or the pseudogene TRBV3-2) and TRBJ2-2; 14 nucleotides agree with TRBD2. The V and J ends lost 3 bases and 17 bases, in that order; junction bases with no gene match: 11. Germline-derived CDR1 and CDR2 are LGHDT and YNNKEL (reference sequence). The CDR3 is made up of 15 amino acids. The CDR3 DNA reads as TGTGCCAGCAGCCACTCGGGACTAGCGGGAGAACGTTTATTTTTT. Encoded protein: CASSHSGLAGERLFF.

The CDR3 DNA is TGTGCCAGCTCACCATTCATAGGGGCAAGCTCTGGAAACACCATATATTTT. As protein: CASSPFIGASSGNTIYF. The genes are TRBV18 and TRBJ1-3, with a weak D call TRBD1 (5 bases). In germline, CDR1 is KGHSH, CDR2 LQKENI. V was pared by 2 bases and J by 0 bases, with 14 bases between. The CDR3 consists of 17 residues.

The chain carries TRBV6-6 and TRBJ1-1; D unclear. CDR1 and CDR2 (germline): MNHNY, SVGAGI (reference sequence). The CDR3 runs 13 residues. V lost 8 bases, J lost 5 bases, and 15 bases lay in between. CDR3 protein: CASLSGWGTEAFF. The DNA for the CDR3 is TGTGCCAGCCTGAGCGGATGGGGTACTGAAGCTTTCTTT.

The V call is TRBV19, the J call TRBJ1-2; 7 positions match TRBD1. This CDR3 region has 14 residues. The J segment lost 8 bases and the V segment lost 5 bases, leaving 11 bases of the junction unmatched. Germline V gives CDR1 LNHDA, CDR2 SQIVND (reference sequence). The DNA of the CDR3 is TGTGCCAGTAGTTTATTATTACAGGGGTCGGGCTACACCTTC. Its protein is CASSLLLQGSGYTF.

The sample holds a few counts of this clone. Here the CDR3 DNA reads TGTGCCAGCAGTTCCCGGACTACTGGCCCCGGGCAGTTCTTC. Translation gives CASSSRTTGPGQFF. The V gene is TRBV27, the J gene TRBJ2-1; D perhaps matches TRBD2 (6 bases). V was trimmed by 4 bases and J by 12 bases, leaving 19 bases between them. The germline V gene encodes CDR1 MNHEY and CDR2 SMNVEV (reference sequence). The length of the CDR3 is 14 residues.